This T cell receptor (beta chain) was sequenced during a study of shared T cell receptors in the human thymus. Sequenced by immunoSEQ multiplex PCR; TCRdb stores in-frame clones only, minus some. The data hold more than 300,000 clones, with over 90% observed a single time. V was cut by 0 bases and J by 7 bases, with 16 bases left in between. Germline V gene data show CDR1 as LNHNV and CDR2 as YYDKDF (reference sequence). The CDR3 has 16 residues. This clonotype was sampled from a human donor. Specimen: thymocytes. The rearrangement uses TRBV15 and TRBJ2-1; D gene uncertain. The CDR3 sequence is CATSRDGYTLENEQFF. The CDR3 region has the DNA TGTGCCACCAGCAGAGATGGGTACACGCTGGAGAATGAGCAGTTCTTC. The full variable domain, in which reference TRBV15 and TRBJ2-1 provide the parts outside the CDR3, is DAMVIQNPRYQVTQFGKPVTLSCSQTLNHNVMYWYQQKSSQAPKLLFHYYDKDFNNEADTPDNFQSRRPNTSFCFLDIRSPGLGDTAMYLCATSRDGYTLENEQFFGPGTRLTVL.